The text below deals with one T cell receptor beta chain. Its target is not known. The PCR template was genomic DNA. Multiplex PCR with 30 forward and 13 reverse primers amplified the TCR beta CDR3. TCRdb reanalysed the multiplex PCR reads using MiXCR and keeps one entry per CDR3 protein. Of about 290,000 distinct CDR3 sequences in the sample, approximately 50% were seen once. The germline V gene has CDR1 LNHDA and CDR2 SQIVND (reference sequence). With 3 bases clipped from V and 2 bases from J, the junction kept 7 bases outside the gene matches. This CDR3 has 15 amino acids. The source of the sample is a study of type 1 and type 2 diabetes patients. The study's findings and limits: Both CD4+ and CD8+ type 2 diabetes repertoires showed significantly higher diversity than type 1. Groups were not age- or gender-matched, which may bias interpretation.

The clonotype was recovered from a man aged 18 to 29 with type 2 diabetes. The V call is TRBV19, the J call TRBJ2-7; 7 bases are shared with TRBD1. Source material: peripheral blood mononuclear cells (PBMCs). The CDR3 loop reads CASSIPRTGAYEQYF. The CDR3, as DNA: TGTGCCAGTAGTATCCCCCGGACAGGAGCCTACGAGCAGTACTTC.